Listed below are T cell receptor beta chains from one sample, sequenced in a study of blood T cell repertoires in COVID-19. Libraries were prepared by immunoSEQ multiplex PCR; TCRdb keeps only in-frame clonotypes and omits some of them. Of just under 150,000 clones listed, approximately 87% are singletons. Material: peripheral blood. The receptors were gathered from a woman aged 45-59 years with active or convalescent COVID-19. CDR3s include the opening cysteine and the closing phenylalanine or tryptophan. Fields, in order: clone size, J gene, V gene, D gene, CDR3 protein, CDR3 DNA. D genes are given only for firm matches. Clone size is given for some rows only: seen once, a few or many times, or a class if the clone is expanded.

>NA|TRBJ2-2|TRBV18|NA
CASSLRGYTGELFF
TGTGCCAGCTCTCTGAGGGGGTACACCGGGGAGCTGTTTTTT
>NA|TRBJ2-1|TRBV12-5|TRBD2
CASGIGTSGRSHEQFF
TGTGCTAGTGGTATAGGGACTAGCGGGAGATCCCATGAGCAGTTCTTC
>once|TRBJ2-7|TRBV6-5|TRBD1
CASRRDRKGYEQYF
TGTGCCAGCAGGAGGGACAGGAAAGGTTACGAGCAGTACTTC
>NA|TRBJ2-3|TRBV11-2|NA
CASSWAEGTDTQYF
TGTGCCAGCAGCTGGGCGGAGGGGACAGATACGCAGTATTTT
>NA|TRBJ2-3|TRBV10-3|TRBD2
CAISPLGLAADTQYF
TGTGCCATCAGTCCACTGGGACTAGCGGCAGATACGCAGTATTTT
>NA|TRBJ1-2|TRBV7-9|TRBD1
CASSLGTGGGGYTF
TGTGCCAGCAGCTTAGGGACAGGAGGAGGTGGCTACACCTTC
>NA|TRBJ1-1|TRBV12-3/TRBV12-4|TRBD1
CASSFGQGTEAFF
TGTGCCAGCAGTTTCGGACAGGGCACTGAAGCTTTCTTT
>NA|TRBJ1-1|TRBV7-9|NA
CASSLGPWDYSSWSEAFF
TGTGCCAGCAGCCTTGGACCCTGGGACTATTCATCCTGGAGTGAAGCTTTCTTT
>NA|TRBJ2-7|TRBV18|NA
CASSPILTETSPGYEQYF
TGTGCCAGCTCACCTATCCTGACAGAAACCTCACCGGGCTACGAGCAGTACTTC
>NA|TRBJ1-4|TRBV6-5|NA
CASSYAANEKLFF
TGTGCCAGCAGTTACGCGGCAAATGAAAAACTGTTTTTT
>NA|TRBJ2-5|TRBV27|TRBD1
CASSFAAWTGGEETQYF
TGTGCCAGCAGTTTCGCGGCCTGGACAGGGGGCGAAGAGACCCAGTACTTC
>NA|TRBJ2-5|TRBV5-4|TRBD1
CASSLGGGGRETQYF
TGTGCCAGCAGCTTGGGAGGGGGCGGTCGGGAGACCCAGTACTTC
>NA|TRBJ2-7|TRBV6-2/TRBV6-3|NA
CASSLYSTLGQYF
TGTGCCAGCAGCCTTTACTCCACTCTAGGGCAGTACTTC
>NA|TRBJ1-3|TRBV19|NA
CAATPGSSGNTIYF
TGTGCCGCTACCCCAGGGTCCTCTGGAAACACCATATATTTT
>NA|TRBJ2-3|TRBV5-1|TRBD2
CASSSRAGAGDTQYF
TGCGCCAGCAGCTCACGAGCGGGAGCGGGGGATACGCAGTATTTT
>NA|TRBJ2-3|TRBV7-9|NA
CASSPRGGNTDTQYF
TGTGCCAGCAGCCCCCGAGGAGGGAACACAGATACGCAGTATTTT
>NA|TRBJ1-5|TRBV19|NA
CASSLQGAQPQHF
TGTGCCAGTAGTTTACAGGGAGCTCAGCCCCAGCATTTT
>NA|TRBJ2-7|TRBV5-8|NA
CASSLQGFREQYF
TGTGCCAGCAGCCTACAGGGTTTCCGCGAGCAGTACTTC
>once|TRBJ1-2|TRBV24-1|TRBD1
CATSDPLGQGPNYGYTF
TGTGCCACCAGTGATCCCCTCGGACAGGGCCCCAACTATGGCTACACCTTC
>NA|TRBJ2-5|TRBV28|NA
CASSFGGRRETQYF
TGTGCCAGCAGTTTCGGGGGTAGGAGAGAGACCCAGTACTTC